This T cell receptor beta chain appears in the sequencing data of a study of blood T cell repertoires in COVID-19. Study at large: Italy, Spain and the United States were the sources of the convalescent and acute COVID-19 samples. PBMCs, B-cell-depleted T cells, or T cells provided the cDNA or gDNA that made up the material.

There are 15 residues in the CDR3. The germline V gene has CDR1 SEHNR and CDR2 FQNEAQ (reference sequence). The V and J ends lost 6 bases and 3 bases respectively, with 16 bases between them. The authors' processing: The assay estimated nucleated cells by amplifying reference gene primers. Sequenced by immunoSEQ multiplex PCR; TCRdb stores in-frame clones only, minus some. V and J calls and clone size follow that table, whereas D and trimming were derived from the DNA. The sample includes some 200,000 clones, 80% to 85% seen only once; the top ten take roughly 5%. Sequencing input: peripheral blood. The origin of this receptor is an older woman who had recovered from COVID-19. This sequence joins TRBV7-9 and TRBJ2-3; a possible D gene is TRBD2 (7 bases). For the CDR3, the DNA is TGTGCCAGCAGTACCGGCGGGGGCCCGACAGATACGCAGTATTTT. It codes for CASSTGGGPTDTQYF.